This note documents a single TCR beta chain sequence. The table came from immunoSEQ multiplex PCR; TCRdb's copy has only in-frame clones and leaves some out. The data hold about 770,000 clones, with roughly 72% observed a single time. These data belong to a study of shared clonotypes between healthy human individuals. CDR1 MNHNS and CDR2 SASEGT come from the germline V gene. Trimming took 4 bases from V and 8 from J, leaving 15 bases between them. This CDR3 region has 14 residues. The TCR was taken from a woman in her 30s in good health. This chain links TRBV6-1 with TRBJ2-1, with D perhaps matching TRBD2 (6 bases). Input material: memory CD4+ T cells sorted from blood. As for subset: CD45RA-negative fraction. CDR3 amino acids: CASSGGGFSDEQFF. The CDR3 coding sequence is TGTGCCAGCAGTGGGGGAGGATTTTCGGATGAGCAGTTCTTC.